A selection of T cell receptor beta chains follows, all from one sample in a study of T cell responses to AZD1222 COVID-19 vaccine. Profiling relied on immunoSEQ multiplex PCR, and the TCRdb table lists in-frame clones only, not all of them. The table has roughly 120,000 clones, more than 80% seen once. The sample was peripheral blood, taken on day 0 of AZD1222 vaccination. These receptors originate from an adult in good health. Both conserved end residues are part of each CDR3. The order of the fields is V gene, clone size, J gene, D gene, CDR3 protein, CDR3 DNA. A D gene is named only where the DNA matches it firmly. Rows may omit the clone size; those that give it use once, few, many or a size class.

TRBV7-7,-,TRBJ2-7,TRBD1,CASSVDRGQEQYF,TGTGCTAGCAGCGTGGACAGGGGGCAGGAGCAGTACTTC
TRBV18,-,TRBJ2-1,TRBD2,CASSDSGEDNEQFF,TGTGCCAGCTCAGATAGCGGGGAAGACAATGAGCAGTTCTTC
TRBV5-1,-,TRBJ2-5,TRBD1,CASSEGQQQETQYF,TGCGCCAGCAGCGAGGGACAGCAACAAGAGACCCAGTACTTC
TRBV27,once,TRBJ2-5,TRBD2,CASSFWASGAGETQYF,TGTGCCAGCAGTTTCTGGGCTAGCGGGGCGGGAGAGACCCAGTACTTC
TRBV27,-,TRBJ2-1,-,CASRFERSYNEQFF,TGTGCCAGCCGATTCGAGCGATCCTACAATGAGCAGTTCTTC
TRBV9,once,TRBJ1-6,-,CASSVGTLDSPLHF,TGTGCCAGCAGCGTAGGGACCCTGGATTCACCCCTCCACTTT
TRBV18,-,TRBJ1-4,-,CASSPLLAGQVGREDEKLFF,TGTGCCAGCTCACCCCTGCTGGCAGGGCAGGTCGGGAGAGAGGATGAAAAACTGTTTTTT
TRBV10-3,-,TRBJ1-1,TRBD1,CAISQTGKDTEAFF,TGTGCCATCAGTCAGACAGGGAAGGACACTGAAGCTTTCTTT
TRBV4-3,-,TRBJ2-7,TRBD2,CASSQGSSGGYEQYF,TGCGCCAGCAGCCAAGGATCTAGCGGGGGTTACGAGCAGTACTTC
TRBV28,-,TRBJ1-2,-,CASSFRLGTYGYTF,TGTGCCAGCAGTTTCAGACTCGGTACCTATGGCTACACCTTC
TRBV6-2/TRBV6-3,-,TRBJ1-2,-,CASSPTGLYGYTF,TGTGCCAGCAGCCCAACAGGGCTTTATGGCTACACCTTC
TRBV2,-,TRBJ2-2,-,CASSGVLTTGELFF,TGTGCCAGCAGTGGGGTTCTCACCACCGGGGAGCTGTTTTTT
TRBV7-2,-,TRBJ2-3,-,CASSLPRGIDTQYF,TGTGCCAGCAGCCTCCCAAGGGGAATAGATACGCAGTATTTT
TRBV27,-,TRBJ2-2,TRBD1,CASSFHTGTGPGELFF,TGTGCCAGCAGTTTCCACACCGGGACAGGGCCCGGGGAGCTGTTTTTT
TRBV11-3,-,TRBJ1-1,-,CASSLGRTGNTEAFF,TGTGCCAGCAGCTTAGGACGGACCGGGAACACTGAAGCTTTCTTT
TRBV15,-,TRBJ2-2,TRBD2,CATSIQRGGTGELFF,TGTGCCACCAGCATCCAGCGGGGAGGAACCGGGGAGCTGTTTTTT
TRBV5-8,-,TRBJ2-1,TRBD1,CASSAGQGFGNEQFF,TGTGCCAGCAGCGCGGGACAGGGATTTGGAAATGAGCAGTTCTTC
TRBV5-6,-,TRBJ2-5,TRBD1,CASSLVTGQGGETQYF,TGTGCCAGCAGCTTGGTCACTGGACAGGGGGGTGAGACCCAGTACTTC
TRBV7-2,-,TRBJ1-2,-,CASSLGRNYGYTF,TGTGCCAGCAGCTTAGGGAGGAACTATGGCTACACCTTC
TRBV29-1,-,TRBJ2-7,-,CSVVFLATRSSYEQYF,TGCAGCGTTGTGTTTCTAGCGACAAGGAGCTCCTACGAGCAGTACTTC
TRBV7-8,-,TRBJ1-1,TRBD1,CASSRETGGLRAFF,TGTGCCAGCAGCCGAGAGACAGGGGGTCTTCGAGCTTTCTTT
TRBV11-2,-,TRBJ2-5,-,CASSWGDQETQYF,TGTGCCAGCAGCTGGGGGGACCAAGAGACCCAGTACTTC
TRBV2,-,TRBJ1-1,TRBD1,CASRGTGVNTEAFF,TGTGCCAGCAGGGGAACAGGGGTGAACACTGAAGCTTTCTTT
TRBV5-1,-,TRBJ1-5,-,CASSLAGPSSNQPQHF,TGCGCCAGCAGCTTGGCTGGCCCTTCTAGCAATCAGCCCCAGCATTTT
TRBV7-3,-,TRBJ1-1,-,CASSLFPGAHTEAFF,TGTGCCAGCAGCTTATTTCCAGGGGCGCACACTGAAGCTTTCTTT
TRBV18,-,TRBJ2-2,-,CASSVRNTGELFF,TGTGCCAGCTCAGTTCGCAACACCGGGGAGCTGTTTTTT
TRBV2,-,TRBJ2-7,TRBD2,CASKATGTTYEQYF,TGTGCCAGCAAGGCCACCGGGACTACCTACGAGCAGTACTTC
TRBV9,-,TRBJ2-5,-,CASSPRLGQETQYF,TGTGCCAGCAGCCCGCGGCTGGGGCAAGAGACCCAGTACTTC
TRBV28,-,TRBJ2-7,TRBD2,CASSLTAGGTYEQYF,TGTGCCAGCAGTTTAACGGCGGGAGGGACCTACGAGCAGTACTTC
TRBV6-5,-,TRBJ1-6,-,CASRGVQDYNSPLHF,TGTGCCAGCAGGGGGGTCCAGGATTATAATTCACCCCTCCACTTT
TRBV30,-,TRBJ1-3,-,CAWSGGQGVGNTIYF,TGTGCCTGGAGTGGGGGCCAGGGAGTTGGAAACACCATATATTTT
TRBV29-1,-,TRBJ2-1,-,CSVVLGENEQFF,TGCAGCGTTGTTTTAGGGGAGAATGAGCAGTTCTTC
TRBV28,-,TRBJ1-5,-,CASSLWEGHQPQHF,TGTGCCAGCAGTTTATGGGAAGGTCATCAGCCCCAGCATTTT
TRBV6-2/TRBV6-3,-,TRBJ1-2,-,CASSYSLSDLRDGYTF,TGTGCCAGCAGTTACTCCCTAAGCGACCTAAGGGATGGCTACACCTTC
TRBV5-1,-,TRBJ1-2,-,CASSFARGGYYGYTF,TGCGCCAGCAGCTTTGCCAGAGGGGGGTACTATGGCTACACCTTC
TRBV28,-,TRBJ2-1,TRBD1,CASRKGGSGNEQFF,TGTGCCAGCAGAAAAGGGGGCTCCGGCAATGAGCAGTTCTTC
TRBV28,-,TRBJ1-2,TRBD1,CASTQGGNYGYTF,TGTGCCAGCACACAGGGGGGTAACTATGGCTACACCTTC
TRBV11-2,once,TRBJ2-2,TRBD2,CASSFTGGLYTGELFF,TGTGCCAGCAGCTTTACGGGGGGGCTTTACACCGGGGAGCTGTTTTTT
TRBV7-2,-,TRBJ1-4,TRBD1,CASRVGQLNEKLFF,TGTGCCAGCAGGGTGGGACAGCTAAATGAAAAACTGTTTTTT
TRBV28,-,TRBJ1-2,-,CASINRGTGNYGYTF,TGTGCCAGCATCAACCGGGGGACTGGTAACTATGGCTACACCTTC
TRBV7-9,-,TRBJ2-1,-,CASSLRDSRLEQFF,TGTGCCAGCAGCTTACGAGACTCTCGCCTTGAGCAGTTCTTC
TRBV29-1,-,TRBJ2-7,TRBD1,CSVRDRSSYEQYF,TGCAGCGTCCGGGACAGGTCCTCCTACGAGCAGTACTTC
TRBV6-6,few,TRBJ1-5,-,CASSPSGGGGKSNQPQHF,TGTGCCAGCAGTCCGTCCGGGGGAGGTGGGAAGAGCAATCAGCCCCAGCATTTT
TRBV2,-,TRBJ1-5,-,CASSTASNQPQHF,TGTGCCAGCAGTACAGCTAGCAATCAGCCCCAGCATTTT
TRBV5-6,-,TRBJ1-4,TRBD1,CASSLRKGAGEKLFF,TGTGCCAGCAGCTTGCGGAAGGGGGCGGGTGAAAAACTGTTTTTT
TRBV5-1,-,TRBJ1-2,TRBD1,CASSLGTGVGGYTF,TGCGCCAGCAGCTTAGGGACAGGGGTCGGTGGCTACACCTTC
TRBV4-2,-,TRBJ2-5,-,CASSQSLAGTQYF,TGTGCCAGCAGCCAATCTCTTGCGGGGACCCAGTACTTC
TRBV7-3,-,TRBJ2-3,-,CASSTPTGTQYF,TGTGCCAGCAGCACCCCGACGGGTACGCAGTATTTT
TRBV7-3,few,TRBJ2-3,-,CASSPTGSARDTQYF,TGTGCCAGCAGCCCTACGGGATCCGCACGGGATACGCAGTATTTT
TRBV6-1,-,TRBJ1-3,-,CASSEALGTDSGNTIYF,TGTGCCAGCAGTGAAGCCCTCGGCACCGACTCTGGAAACACCATATATTTT
TRBV7-8,few,TRBJ2-1,-,CASSLAPSLNEQFF,TGTGCCAGCAGCTTAGCGCCTAGCCTCAATGAGCAGTTCTTC
TRBV2,-,TRBJ2-6,-,CASSERSGANVLTF,TGTGCCAGCAGTGAAAGATCTGGGGCCAACGTCCTGACTTTC
TRBV25-1,-,TRBJ1-4,-,CASSGIATNEKLFF,TGTGCCAGCAGTGGTATTGCAACTAATGAAAAACTGTTTTTT
TRBV4-1,-,TRBJ1-1,TRBD1,CASSDSSGTGTGEAFF,TGCGCCAGCAGCGACAGCTCCGGGACAGGGACGGGTGAAGCTTTCTTT
TRBV11-2,-,TRBJ2-3,-,CASSLDAAVSTDTQYF,TGTGCCAGCAGCTTAGATGCGGCGGTTAGCACAGATACGCAGTATTTT
TRBV29-1,-,TRBJ1-5,TRBD1,CSVETGFGQPQHF,TGCAGCGTAGAGACAGGGTTCGGTCAGCCCCAGCATTTT